One sample yielded the 18 T cell receptor beta chains listed below, sequenced in a study of blood T cell repertoires in COVID-19. Produced via immunoSEQ multiplex PCR; TCRdb's table is partial and in-frame only. The sample consists of 300,000 to 400,000 clones, 85% to 95% of them appearing once. Material for sequencing was PBMCs or T cells enriched from blood (not recorded which). The receptors come from a woman in her thirties who had been exposed to COVID-19.

The chain combines TRBV6-5 with TRBJ1-2; D is possibly TRBD1 (6 bases). V was pared by 0 bases and J by 3 bases, with 11 bases between. Germline loops: CDR1 MNHEY, CDR2 SVGAGI. This CDR3 has 15 residues. Here the CDR3 reads CASSYSAYRDYGYTF. CDR3 sequence (DNA): TGTGCCAGCAGTTACTCGGCCTACAGGGACTATGGCTACACCTTC.

The V call is TRBV10-3, the J call TRBJ1-1; TRBD1 matches at 10 bases. The junction had 5 bases not matched to a gene; V was cut back by 3 bases and J by 1 base. Germline V gene lookup returns CDR1 ENHRY and CDR2 SYGVKD. The CDR3 is 16 residues long. CDR3 sequence: CAISEFRTGGNTEAFF. CDR3 bases: TGTGCCATCAGTGAATTTAGGACAGGGGGGAACACTGAAGCTTTCTTT.

The gene calls are TRBV11-2 and TRBJ2-1; 7 bases are shared with TRBD1. Germline trimming cut 5 bases from V and 10 bases from J; bases unmatched to any gene: 5. Germline CDR1 is SGHAT and CDR2 is FQNNGV. The CDR3 consists of 12 residues. DNA for the CDR3: TGTGCCAGCAGCGATAGGGGACAGGAGCAGTTCTTC. Its translation: CASSDRGQEQFF.

The gene calls are TRBV3-1 (or the pseudogene TRBV3-2) and TRBJ1-3; D unresolved. With 3 bases removed from V and 4 bases from J, the gap between germline ends came to 7 bases. Germline-derived CDR1 and CDR2 are LGHDT and YNNKEL (reference sequence). This CDR3 is built from 13 residues. As DNA, the CDR3 is TGTGCCAGCAGCCAGTGGCAAGGAAACACCATATATTTT. Residues: CASSQWQGNTIYF.

The chain links TRBV5-1 to TRBJ2-7; D is possibly TRBD2 (5 bases). The V gene's germline CDR1 is SGHRS and CDR2 YFSETQ. The CDR3 has 13 residues. V gave up 0 bases and J gave up 4 bases, with 8 bases separating them. CDR3 protein: CASSLERAYEQYF. CDR3 in DNA: TGCGCCAGCAGCTTGGAGAGGGCGTACGAGCAGTACTTC.

This chain connects TRBV9 to TRBJ2-2; D might be TRBD2 (6 bases). Germline V gene sequence: CDR1 SGDLS, CDR2 YYNGEE. Trimming took 2 bases from V and 1 from J, leaving 12 bases between them. The CDR3 has 16 amino acids. The CDR3 sequence: CASSVRGGVNTGELFF. The CDR3 bases are TGTGCCAGCAGCGTGAGAGGCGGGGTGAACACCGGGGAGCTGTTTTTT.

This clone showed up just once. This CDR3 is also generated by other DNA sequences in the sample. V gene TRBV2 combines with J gene TRBJ1-2; D not certain. V was cut by 2 bases and J by 6 bases, with 7 bases left in between. This CDR3 is built from 12 residues. The V gene's germline CDR1 is SNHLY and CDR2 FYNNEI. In DNA form, the CDR3 reads TGTGCCAGCAGTGAATCGGGTGATGGCTACACCTTC. Amino acid sequence: CASSESGDGYTF.

The V call is TRBV3-1 (or the pseudogene TRBV3-2), the J call TRBJ1-5, with 11 bases lining up with TRBD1. The CDR3 is 15 amino acids. Germline V lookup: CDR1 LGHDT, CDR2 YNNKEL (reference sequence). V lost 2 bases to trimming and J lost 10 bases; unmatched junction nucleotides: 7. CDR3: CASSQRTGGSSPQHF. As DNA, the CDR3 is TGTGCCAGCAGCCAACGGACAGGGGGCTCCTCCCCCCAGCATTTT.

V usage is TRBV6-2 or TRBV6-3 and J usage is TRBJ2-1; D gene ambiguous. The germline CDR1 and CDR2 sequences are MNHEY and SVGEGT. This CDR3 has 12 residues. V was shortened by 5 bases and J by 10 bases, with 12 bases between the two germline ends. The CDR3 DNA reads TGTGCCAGCAGTACCCAATCCAGGGAGCAGTTCTTC. As protein: CASSTQSREQFF.

The rearrangement uses TRBV19 and TRBJ1-5, with 7 nucleotides matching TRBD1. CDR1 is LNHDA, CDR2 SQIVND, per germline (reference sequence). V dropped 11 bases and J dropped 4; count of bases not matched to a gene: 17. The CDR3 sequence is 16 residues long. This CDR3 reads CAGVKGAFLGNQPQHF. The DNA of the CDR3 is TGTGCCGGGGTTAAGGGGGCGTTCCTAGGGAATCAGCCCCAGCATTTT.

The chain recombines TRBV29-1 with TRBJ1-1; D might be TRBD1 (6 bases). Germline values: CDR1 SQVTM, CDR2 ANQGSEA. This CDR3 is 13 amino acids long. The germline V and J ends were trimmed by 5 bases and 2 bases, with 12 bases remaining between them. The CDR3 spells CSVSDRANTEAFF. The DNA of the CDR3 is TGCAGCGTTTCGGACAGAGCAAACACTGAAGCTTTCTTT. Full variable domain (outside the CDR3, taken from reference TRBV29-1 and TRBJ1-1): SAVISQKPSRDICQRGTSLTIQCQVDSQVTMMFWYRQQPGQSLTLIATANQGSEATYESGFVIDKFPISRPNLTFSTLTVSNMSPEDSSIYLCSVSDRANTEAFFGQGTRLTVV.

The chain couples TRBV5-1 to TRBJ1-4; TRBD1 agrees at 8 bases. Germline trimming cut 1 base from V and 0 bases from J; bases unmatched to any gene: 8. Germline V lookup: CDR1 SGHRS, CDR2 YFSETQ. The length of the CDR3 is 18 residues. CDR3: CASSLRGGQGATNEKLFF. The CDR3 DNA sequence: TGCGCCAGCAGCTTGCGGGGAGGACAGGGCGCAACTAATGAAAAACTGTTTTTT.

This chain joins TRBV6-4 and TRBJ2-1; a weak D match, TRBD2 (6 bases). Germline V gene data show CDR1 as MRHNA and CDR2 as SNTAGT. V was pared by 4 bases and J by 7 bases, with 17 bases between. This CDR3 has 15 amino acids. The CDR3 loop reads CASSAALALVNEQFF. The CDR3 DNA reads as TGTGCCAGCAGTGCAGCACTAGCTTTAGTGAATGAGCAGTTCTTC.

The chain combines TRBV7-9 with TRBJ2-7; a possible D gene is TRBD2 (6 bases). V was clipped by 3 bases and J by 0 bases, with 12 bases between them. This CDR3 spans 15 amino acids. Germline CDR1 and CDR2: SEHNR and FQNEAQ (reference sequence). DNA for the CDR3: TGTGCCAGCAGCTTGCTTTGGGACTCCTCCTACGAGCAGTACTTC. It codes for CASSLLWDSSYEQYF.

This rearrangement joins TRBV3-1 (or the pseudogene TRBV3-2) to TRBJ1-1, with D tentatively TRBD1 (5 bases). Germline CDR1 and CDR2: LGHDT and YNNKEL (reference sequence). Trimming removed 0 bases at V and 2 bases at J, with 10 bases between. There are 15 residues in the CDR3. The CDR3 sequence is CASSQDAGINTEAFF. The CDR3 bases are TGTGCCAGCAGCCAAGATGCAGGGATCAACACTGAAGCTTTCTTT.

This clone was seen a single time. V is TRBV7-9 and J is TRBJ1-2; 7 nucleotides match TRBD1. Germline values: CDR1 SEHNR, CDR2 FQNEAQ (reference sequence). J gave up 12 bases and V 6 bases, and 10 bases lay outside the gene matches. The CDR3 runs 12 residues. In DNA, the CDR3 is TGTGCCAGCAGGCAGTCAGGGGGGATAGACACCTTC. Its translation is CASRQSGGIDTF. The full variable domain, completed using reference TRBV7-9 and TRBJ1-2, is DTGVSQNPRHKITKRGQNVTFRCDPISEHNRLYWYRQTLGQGPEFLTYFQNEAQLEKSRLLSDRFSAERPKGSFSTLEIQRTEQGDSAMYLCASRQSGGIDTFGSGTRLTVV.

This chain links TRBV19 with TRBJ2-7; weak D call: TRBD2 (5 bases). V lost 5 bases and J lost 0, with 11 bases in between. Germline CDR1 is LNHDA and CDR2 is SQIVND (reference sequence). CDR3 length: 14 amino acids. The CDR3 DNA reads TGTGCCAGTAGTGGCGGGTCCCCCTCCTACGAGCAGTACTTC. This gives the protein CASSGGSPSYEQYF. Full variable domain (remainder filled in from reference TRBV19 and TRBJ2-7): DGGITQSPKYLFRKEGQNVTLSCEQNLNHDAMYWYRQDPGQGLRLIYYSQIVNDFQKGDIAEGYSVSREKKESFPLTVTSAQKNPTAFYLCASSGGSPSYEQYFGPGTRLTVT.

The V and J genes are TRBV5-1 and TRBJ2-1; no reliable D call. This CDR3 has 15 residues. Trimming took off 4 bases at V and 2 bases at J, with 13 bases between the two ends. Germline V gene data show CDR1 as SGHRS and CDR2 as YFSETQ. The CDR3, as DNA: TGCGCCAGCAGCGTGGCCAAGCCAACCTACAATGAGCAGTTCTTC. Its protein product is CASSVAKPTYNEQFF.